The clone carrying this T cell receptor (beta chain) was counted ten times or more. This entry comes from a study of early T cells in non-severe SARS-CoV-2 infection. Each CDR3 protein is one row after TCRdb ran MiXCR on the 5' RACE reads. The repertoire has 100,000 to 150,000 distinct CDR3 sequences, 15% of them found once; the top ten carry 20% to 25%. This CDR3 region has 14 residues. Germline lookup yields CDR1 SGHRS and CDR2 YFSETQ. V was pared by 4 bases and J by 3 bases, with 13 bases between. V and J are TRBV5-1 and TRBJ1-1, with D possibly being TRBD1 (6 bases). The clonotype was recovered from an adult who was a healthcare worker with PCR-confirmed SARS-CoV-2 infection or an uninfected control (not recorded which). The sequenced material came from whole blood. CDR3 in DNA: TGCGCCAGCAGCGCAGGGGTAAGGGACACTGAAGCTTTCTTT. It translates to CASSAGVRDTEAFF. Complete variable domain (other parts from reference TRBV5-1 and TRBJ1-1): KAGVTQTPRYLIKTRGQQVTLSCSPISGHRSVSWYQQTPGQGLQFLFEYFSETQRNKGNFPGRFSGRQFSNSRSEMNVSTLELGDSALYLCASSAGVRDTEAFFGQGTRLTVV.